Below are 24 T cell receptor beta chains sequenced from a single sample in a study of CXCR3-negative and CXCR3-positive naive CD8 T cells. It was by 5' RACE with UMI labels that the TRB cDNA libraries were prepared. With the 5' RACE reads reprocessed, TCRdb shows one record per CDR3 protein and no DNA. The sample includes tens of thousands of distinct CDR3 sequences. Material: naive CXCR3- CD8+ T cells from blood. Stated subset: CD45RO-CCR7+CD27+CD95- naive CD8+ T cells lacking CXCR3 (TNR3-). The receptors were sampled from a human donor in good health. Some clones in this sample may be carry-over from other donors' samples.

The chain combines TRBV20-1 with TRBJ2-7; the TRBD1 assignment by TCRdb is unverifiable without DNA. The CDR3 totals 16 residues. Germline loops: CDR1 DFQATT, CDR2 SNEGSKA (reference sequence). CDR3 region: CSARDRITTGSYEQYF.

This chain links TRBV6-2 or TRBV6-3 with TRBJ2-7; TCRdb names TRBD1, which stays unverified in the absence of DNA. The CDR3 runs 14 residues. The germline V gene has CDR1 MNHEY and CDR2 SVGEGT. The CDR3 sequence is CASRSIDRDYEQYF.

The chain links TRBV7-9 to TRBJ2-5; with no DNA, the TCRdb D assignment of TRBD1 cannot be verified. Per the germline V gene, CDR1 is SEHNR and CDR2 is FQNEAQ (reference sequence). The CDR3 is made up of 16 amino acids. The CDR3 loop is CASSSPPRDRGETQYF.

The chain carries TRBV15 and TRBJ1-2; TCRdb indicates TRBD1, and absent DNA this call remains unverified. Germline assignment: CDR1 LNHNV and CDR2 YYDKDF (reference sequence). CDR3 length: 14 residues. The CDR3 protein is CATSRARQSHGYTF.

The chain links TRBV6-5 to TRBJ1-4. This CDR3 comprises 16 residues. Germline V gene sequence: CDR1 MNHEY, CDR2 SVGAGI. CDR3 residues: CASSYGQYATNEKLFF.

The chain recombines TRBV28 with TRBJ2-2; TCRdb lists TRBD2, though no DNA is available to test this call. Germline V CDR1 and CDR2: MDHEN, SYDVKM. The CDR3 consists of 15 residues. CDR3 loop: CASSFLREAPGELFF.

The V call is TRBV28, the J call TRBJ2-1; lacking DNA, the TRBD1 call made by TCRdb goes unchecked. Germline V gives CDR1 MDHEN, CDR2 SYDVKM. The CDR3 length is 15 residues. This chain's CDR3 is CAIYGGTGLNNEQFF. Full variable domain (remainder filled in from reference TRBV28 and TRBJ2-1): DVKVTQSSRYLVKRTGEKVFLECVQDMDHENMFWYRQDPGLGLRLIYFSYDVKMKEKGDIPEGYSVSREKKERFSLILESASTNQTSMYLCAIYGGTGLNNEQFFGPGTRLTVL.

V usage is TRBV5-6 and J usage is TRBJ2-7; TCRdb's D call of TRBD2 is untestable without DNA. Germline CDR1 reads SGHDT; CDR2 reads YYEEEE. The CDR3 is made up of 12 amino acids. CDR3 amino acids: CASSLTRGEQYF.

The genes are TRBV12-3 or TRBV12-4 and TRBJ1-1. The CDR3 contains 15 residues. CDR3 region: CASSLTGLMNTEAFF.

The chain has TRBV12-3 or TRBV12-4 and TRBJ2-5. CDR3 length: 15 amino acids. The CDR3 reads CASSLFGGSEETQYF.

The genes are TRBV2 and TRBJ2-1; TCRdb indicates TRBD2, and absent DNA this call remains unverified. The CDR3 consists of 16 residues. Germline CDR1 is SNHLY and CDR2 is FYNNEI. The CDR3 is CASNRVLAGLYNEQFF.

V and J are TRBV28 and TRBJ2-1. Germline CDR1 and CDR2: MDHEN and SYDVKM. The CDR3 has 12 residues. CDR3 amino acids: CASSFPNNEQFF.

The CDR3 is CASSLEGADQPQHF. The chain joins TRBV12-3 or TRBV12-4 to TRBJ1-5; TCRdb outputs TRBD1, but without DNA this stays unchecked. CDR3 length: 14 residues.

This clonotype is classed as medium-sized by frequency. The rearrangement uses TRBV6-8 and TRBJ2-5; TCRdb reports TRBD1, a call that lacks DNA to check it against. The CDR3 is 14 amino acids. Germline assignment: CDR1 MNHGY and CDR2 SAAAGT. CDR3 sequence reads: CASSSSQDQETQYF.

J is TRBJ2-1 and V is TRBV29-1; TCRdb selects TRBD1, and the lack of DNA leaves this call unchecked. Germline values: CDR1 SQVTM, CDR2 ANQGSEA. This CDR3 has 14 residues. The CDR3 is CSVGDRGIGNEQFF.

The CDR3 protein is CAIASGADTQYF. The rearrangement joins TRBV6-2 or TRBV6-3 to TRBJ2-3; TCRdb returns TRBD2, unconfirmable since there is no DNA. Germline CDR1 and CDR2: MNHEY and SVGEGT. This CDR3 is built from 12 residues.

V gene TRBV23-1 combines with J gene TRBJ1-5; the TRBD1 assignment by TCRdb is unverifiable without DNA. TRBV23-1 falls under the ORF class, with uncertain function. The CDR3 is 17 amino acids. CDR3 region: CASSLIDRDYSNQPQHF.

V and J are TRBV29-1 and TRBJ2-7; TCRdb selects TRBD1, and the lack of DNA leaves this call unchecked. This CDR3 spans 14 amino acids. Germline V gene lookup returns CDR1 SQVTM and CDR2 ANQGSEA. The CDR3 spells CSVEDREVSYEQYF.

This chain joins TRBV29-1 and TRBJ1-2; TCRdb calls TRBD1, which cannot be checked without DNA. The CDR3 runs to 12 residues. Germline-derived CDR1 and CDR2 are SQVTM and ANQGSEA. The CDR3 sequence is CSVEGGVLGYTF.

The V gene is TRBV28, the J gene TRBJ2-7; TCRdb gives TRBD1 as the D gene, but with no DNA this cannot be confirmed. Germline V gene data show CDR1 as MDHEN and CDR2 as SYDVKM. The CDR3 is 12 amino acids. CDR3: CASSPGVKEQYF.

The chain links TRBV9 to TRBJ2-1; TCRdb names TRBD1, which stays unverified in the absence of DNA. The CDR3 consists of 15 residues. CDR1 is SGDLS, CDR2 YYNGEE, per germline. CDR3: CASSGGTGTYNEQFF.

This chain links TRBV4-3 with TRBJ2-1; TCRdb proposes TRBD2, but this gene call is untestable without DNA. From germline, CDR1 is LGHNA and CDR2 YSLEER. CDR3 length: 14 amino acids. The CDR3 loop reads CASSQGDWPNEQFF.

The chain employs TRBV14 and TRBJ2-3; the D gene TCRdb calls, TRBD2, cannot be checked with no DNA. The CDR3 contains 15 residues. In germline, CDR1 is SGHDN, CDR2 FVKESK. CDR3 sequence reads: CASSNLAGGGDTQYF.

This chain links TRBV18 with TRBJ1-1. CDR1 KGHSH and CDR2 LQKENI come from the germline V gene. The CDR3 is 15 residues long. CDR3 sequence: CASSPNPEMNTEAFF.